This TCR beta chain was captured by sequencing in a study of Graves' ophthalmopathy and Graves' hyperthyroidism. The authors amplified TCR beta CDR3 regions, and they did so from RNA transcripts for repertoire sequencing. Scientists carried out first-round RT-PCR using HTBI primers and then a second-round multiplex PCR. TCRdb redid the calling of the multiplex PCR reads with MiXCR, one entry per CDR3 protein. The sample consists of about 620,000 distinct CDR3 sequences, 22% of them appearing once. This clonotype occurred many times. Its antigen is unknown. V lost 2 bases and J 4 bases, leaving 6 bases between the germline ends. CDR3 length: 12 amino acids. CDR1 and CDR2 (germline): GTSNPN, SVGIG (reference sequence). Overall study results and limits: In blood appeared most of the expanded thyroid clonotypes whose frequency exceeded 0.001.

The source material was peripheral blood. This receptor was taken from a woman in her late teens or twenties with stable Graves' hyperthyroidism. Some clones in this sample may be carry-over from other donors' samples. The gene calls are TRBV30 and TRBJ1-3; D is uncertain. CDR3 protein: CAWSPKGNTIYF. CDR3 DNA sequence: TGTGCCTGGAGTCCGAAGGGAAACACCATATATTTT.